This T cell receptor beta chain was sequenced for a study of TIL therapy for anti-PD-1-resistant metastatic lung cancer. The study's findings and limits: TIL cultures after expansion showed higher clonality and lower diversity than baseline tumor (median about 5.6% vs 31%). The cohort had more treatment-naive, never-smoker and oncogene-addicted patients than typical.

Germline assignment: CDR1 SGHNT and CDR2 YYREEE (reference sequence). This CDR3 region has 14 residues. V lost 4 bases and J 4 bases, leaving 14 bases between the germline ends. Described time point: pre-treatment sample, taken before nivolumab and TIL therapy. Pleural nodules or supraclavicular lymph nodes made up most of the excised metastases sampled. Tumor harvest preceded PD-1/PD-L1 blockade, followed by nivolumab treatment. Enrollment ran from late 2017 to early 2020. The immunoSEQ assay was v3. Assay: immunoSEQ multiplex PCR; the TCRdb copy retains only in-frame clones and omits some. Among several thousand clones listed, around 74% were seen once. A note on this clone: Its matching antigen is unknown.

This rearrangement joins TRBV5-4 to TRBJ1-2; no definite D call. The origin of this receptor is a person between 25 and 80 years old with non-small cell lung cancer. The sequencing used tumor tissue, collected at baseline. CDR3 sequence reads: CASSPAKTLYGYTF. The CDR3 DNA follows: TGTGCCAGCAGCCCGGCGAAGACCCTCTATGGCTACACCTTC.